The 24 T cell receptor beta chains below come from one sample, sequenced in a study of T cell changes during pregnancy in multiple sclerosis (dated by TCRdb to between 2017 and 2020). Library construction relied on the immunoSEQ multiplex PCR assay. The clones in this table, taken by TCRdb from immuneACCESS, are in-frame only. Not every clone is retained; where verified, under half of the shortfall comes from an unresolved V gene, and the cause of the rest is unknown. Present in this sample are some 99,000 clones, about 90% of which were seen just once. Roughly 2.3% of the sample rests with the top ten. The sample in question was peripheral blood, obtained after pregnancy. The receptors come from a female donor in good health, enrolled as a control in a pregnancy study.

There are a few counts of this clone. The V call is TRBV25-1, the J call TRBJ1-1, with D possibly matching TRBD1 (6 bases). The germline gives CDR1 MGHDK, CDR2 SYGVNS. The CDR3 loop spans 13 amino acids. Trimming took off 6 bases at V and 1 base at J, with 9 bases between the two ends. The CDR3 protein is CASSWTENTEAFF. CDR3 in DNA: TGTGCCAGCAGCTGGACAGAGAACACTGAAGCTTTCTTT.

The rearrangement joins TRBV27 to TRBJ1-5; tentative D call: TRBD1 (5 bases). The CDR3 runs 12 residues. The ends were cut back, 4 bases at V and 15 bases at J, with 16 bases in the middle. Germline lookup yields CDR1 MNHEY and CDR2 SMNVEV (reference sequence). For the CDR3, the DNA is TGTGCCAGCAGTTCCCAGGGAATTAAGTGGCATTTT. Its translation: CASSSQGIKWHF.

This clone was recorded only once. The rearrangement links TRBV5-1 to TRBJ2-1, with 8 bases that match TRBD1. The V gene's germline CDR1 is SGHRS and CDR2 YFSETQ. With V trimmed by 3 bases and J by 12 bases, 14 bases remained unmatched. The CDR3 has 15 amino acids. CDR3 sequence: CASSYGQGFPRGQFF. The CDR3 nucleotides are TGCGCCAGCAGCTATGGACAGGGCTTTCCTCGGGGGCAGTTCTTC.

The chain joins TRBV6-4 to TRBJ2-6, with 7 bases that match TRBD2. With V trimmed by 4 bases and J by 0 bases, 15 bases remained unmatched. The CDR3 loop spans 20 amino acids. CDR1 is MRHNA, CDR2 SNTAGT, per germline. CDR3 in DNA: TGTGCCAGCAGTGGAGATCGGCCAATAGGCGGGAGCTCTGGGGCCAACGTCCTGACTTTC. Its translation: CASSGDRPIGGSSGANVLTF.

The chain employs TRBV19 and TRBJ2-7; 10 nucleotides align to TRBD2. Looked up from germline, CDR1 is LNHDA and CDR2 is SQIVND (reference sequence). V shed 3 bases, J shed 6 bases, and the junction held 5 bases outside the gene matches. The CDR3 has 14 residues. The CDR3, as DNA: TGTGCCAGTAGTATGCTAGCGGGAGATTTCGAGCAGTACTTC. This translates into CASSMLAGDFEQYF.

The CDR3 sequence: CASSVSLGLTDTQYF. The CDR3 DNA follows: TGTGCCAGCAGTGTGTCCCTGGGACTCACAGATACGCAGTATTTT. The gene calls are TRBV2 and TRBJ2-3; perhaps TRBD2 as D (6 bases). Trimming removed 4 bases at V and 2 bases at J, with 13 bases between. The CDR3 loop spans 15 amino acids. Germline V gene lookup returns CDR1 SNHLY and CDR2 FYNNEI. Variable domain in full (rest from reference TRBV2 and TRBJ2-3): EPEVTQTPSHQVTQMGQEVILRCVPISNHLYFYWYRQILGQKVEFLVSFYNNEISEKSEIFDDQFSVERPDGSNFTLKIRSTKLEDSAMYFCASSVSLGLTDTQYFGPGTRLTVL.

The chain carries TRBV28 and TRBJ2-2, with 8 bases fitting TRBD2. The CDR3 runs 15 residues. V lost 5 bases to trimming and J lost 5 bases; unmatched junction nucleotides: 7. Germline CDR1 is MDHEN and CDR2 is SYDVKM. CDR3 DNA sequence: TGTGCCAGCAGTCCAGCGGGGGCCCAAACCGGGGAGCTGTTTTTT. This codes for CASSPAGAQTGELFF.

This chain uses TRBV9 with TRBJ2-1, with 7 nucleotides matching TRBD1. Germline trimming cut 2 bases from V and 3 bases from J; bases unmatched to any gene: 8. This CDR3 region has 16 residues. The germline gives CDR1 SGDLS, CDR2 YYNGEE. The CDR3 bases are TGTGCCAGCAGCGTCCTAGGGGGCCCAAACTACAATGAGCAGTTCTTC. Translated: CASSVLGGPNYNEQFF.

The CDR3 sequence is CASSYSKGVYGYTF. DNA for the CDR3: TGTGCCAGCAGTTACTCTAAAGGGGTCTATGGCTACACCTTC. V and J are TRBV6-5 and TRBJ1-2; D possibly corresponds to TRBD1 (5 bases). The germline V and J ends were trimmed by 0 bases and 4 bases, with 9 bases remaining between them. This CDR3 spans 14 amino acids. In germline, CDR1 is MNHEY, CDR2 SVGAGI.

The chain couples TRBV27 to TRBJ2-1; 8 bases align to TRBD2. Germline V gene lookup returns CDR1 MNHEY and CDR2 SMNVEV (reference sequence). The ends lost 7 bases at V and 7 bases at J; junction bases unmatched: 6. The CDR3 has 13 residues. DNA of the CDR3: TGTGCCAGCACCGGTAGCGGGAAAAATGAGCAGTTCTTC. Its protein is CASTGSGKNEQFF.

J is TRBJ1-1 and V is TRBV11-2, with unresolved D. This CDR3 spans 15 amino acids. Trimming stripped 6 bases from V and 1 base from J, with 15 bases between. The germline CDR1 and CDR2 sequences are SGHAT and FQNNGV. The CDR3 protein is CASRGSHMKNTEAFF. The CDR3 DNA reads TGTGCCAGCAGGGGCTCCCACATGAAGAACACTGAAGCTTTCTTT.

The chain is built from TRBV12-5 and TRBJ2-7; 9 positions match TRBD1. CDR3 length equals 14 residues. J gave up 5 bases and V 6 bases, and 8 bases lay outside the gene matches. Germline values: CDR1 LGHNT, CDR2 FRNRAP. The DNA for the CDR3 is TGTGCTAGTGGCAACGGGACAGGGTACCACGAGCAGTACTTC. Its protein product is CASGNGTGYHEQYF.

The chain has TRBV14 and TRBJ2-1, with D possibly matching TRBD2 (6 bases). Trimming took 4 bases from V and 3 from J, leaving 13 bases between them. The CDR3 runs 15 residues. Germline-derived CDR1 and CDR2 are SGHDN and FVKESK. The CDR3 DNA follows: TGTGCCAGCAGCCCCCCGGGGGAGCTCTACAATGAGCAGTTCTTC. Its translation: CASSPPGELYNEQFF.

The chain joins TRBV19 to TRBJ1-5, with D unresolved. Germline CDR1 reads LNHDA; CDR2 reads SQIVND (reference sequence). The CDR3 covers 15 residues. V shed 1 base and J shed 0 bases, with 7 bases lying between them. The CDR3 protein is CASSIGGSSNQPQHF. In DNA, the CDR3 is TGTGCCAGTAGTATAGGTGGGAGTAGCAATCAGCCCCAGCATTTT. Full variable domain (outside the CDR3, taken from reference TRBV19 and TRBJ1-5): DGGITQSPKYLFRKEGQNVTLSCEQNLNHDAMYWYRQDPGQGLRLIYYSQIVNDFQKGDIAEGYSVSREKKESFPLTVTSAQKNPTAFYLCASSIGGSSNQPQHFGDGTRLSIL.

The gene calls are TRBV7-2 and TRBJ2-7; D is ambiguous. V was pared by 5 bases and J by 6 bases, with 26 bases between. The CDR3 loop spans 17 amino acids. Germline CDR1 reads SGHTA; CDR2 reads FQGNSA. In DNA, the CDR3 is TGTGCCAGCAGCGACACACCCCCATTCGTAAAGTCCGTCGAGCAGTACTTC. Its translation is CASSDTPPFVKSVEQYF.

This chain links TRBV5-1 with TRBJ2-7; 7 nucleotides line up with TRBD1. V gave up 2 bases and J gave up 3 bases; unmatched junction bases: 11. The CDR3 contains 16 residues. Germline CDR1 is SGHRS and CDR2 is YFSETQ. This chain's CDR3 is CASSFIPGQEVYEQYF. The CDR3 coding sequence is TGCGCCAGCAGCTTCATCCCCGGACAGGAGGTCTACGAGCAGTACTTC.

The chain combines TRBV29-1 with TRBJ1-2; 8 nucleotides line up with TRBD1. The J segment lost 7 bases and the V segment lost 6 bases, leaving 10 bases of the junction unmatched. The CDR3 length is 13 residues. Germline V CDR1 and CDR2: SQVTM, ANQGSEA. The CDR3 loop reads CSVETGVIAGYTF. CDR3 DNA: TGCAGCGTGGAGACAGGGGTTATCGCTGGCTACACCTTC.

This rearrangement joins TRBV5-4 to TRBJ2-7, with D uncertain. V was shortened by 0 bases and J by 0 bases, with 10 bases between the two germline ends. The CDR3 is made up of 15 amino acids. In germline, CDR1 is SGHNT, CDR2 YYREEE (reference sequence). DNA for the CDR3: TGTGCCAGCAGCTTGGGGTTTAGCCTCTCCTACGAGCAGTACTTC. Amino acid sequence: CASSLGFSLSYEQYF.

The rearrangement joins TRBV5-4 to TRBJ2-2, with D possibly TRBD1 on 5 matching bases. Trimming pared 2 bases from V and 5 bases from J, leaving 10 bases between. Germline lookup yields CDR1 SGHNT and CDR2 YYREEE (reference sequence). The CDR3 totals 14 residues. CDR3 loop: CASSFPGRTGELFF. The CDR3 DNA reads as TGTGCCAGCAGCTTTCCAGGGCGGACCGGGGAGCTGTTTTTT. The full variable domain, in which reference TRBV5-4 and TRBJ2-2 provide the parts outside the CDR3, is ETGVTQSPTHLIKTRGQQVTLRCSSQSGHNTVSWYQQALGQGPQFIFQYYREEENGRGNFPPRFSGLQFPNYSSELNVNALELDDSALYLCASSFPGRTGELFFGEGSRLTVL.

V is TRBV10-1 and J is TRBJ2-7; D is possibly TRBD2 (6 bases). The germline CDR1 and CDR2 sequences are WNHNN and SYGVQD (reference sequence). Trimming took 5 bases from V and 2 from J, leaving 19 bases between them. The length of the CDR3 is 16 residues. The CDR3 region has the DNA TGCGCCAGCAGTAACTCCGGCGGTAGCGGTCCCTACGAGCAGTACTTC. It translates to CASSNSGGSGPYEQYF.

The chain uses TRBV6-4 and TRBJ2-5, with D possibly matching TRBD2 (6 bases). V lost 0 bases and J 0 bases, leaving 20 bases between the germline ends. Looked up from germline, CDR1 is MRHNA and CDR2 is SNTAGT. This CDR3 comprises 19 residues. CDR3 bases: TGTGCCAGCAGTGACTCGAGGGGATCGGCGGGACCGCACCAAGAGACCCAGTACTTC. Protein sequence: CASSDSRGSAGPHQETQYF.

The genes are TRBV5-1 and TRBJ2-3; possibly TRBD1 for D (6 bases). The CDR3 is made up of 14 amino acids. Germline CDR1 is SGHRS and CDR2 is YFSETQ. Trimming took 4 bases from V and 4 from J, leaving 13 bases between them. CDR3 nucleotide sequence: TGCGCCAGCAGCCCCGGGACACTTGCAGATACGCAGTATTTT. Amino acids: CASSPGTLADTQYF.

This clone is a singleton in its sample. This chain connects TRBV19 to TRBJ2-3; 11 positions agree with TRBD2. The junction had 6 bases not matched to a gene; V was cut back by 7 bases and J by 6 bases. Germline V gene data show CDR1 as LNHDA and CDR2 as SQIVND (reference sequence). This CDR3 region has 14 residues. The CDR3 reads CASTSGGSSDTQYF. The CDR3 nucleotides read TGTGCCAGTACTAGCGGGGGGTCTTCGGATACGCAGTATTTT.

This sequence joins TRBV7-2 and TRBJ2-1; 8 bases line up with TRBD2. This CDR3 spans 15 amino acids. Germline assignment: CDR1 SGHTA and CDR2 FQGNSA. The trim removed 4 bases at V and 2 bases at J, leaving 4 bases unmatched. CDR3 DNA sequence: TGTGCCAGCAGCTCCACTAGCGGAACCTACAATGAGCAGTTCTTC. Amino acids: CASSSTSGTYNEQFF.